This entry lists 2 T cell receptor beta chains sequenced from one sample in a study of blood T cell repertoires in COVID-19 (TCRdb year 2020). The library was produced with the immunoSEQ multiplex PCR assay. This immuneACCESS table, as held by TCRdb, lists in-frame sequences with V and J called but not all clones. Of the missing ones, under half trace to an unresolved V gene in checked studies; the others have no known cause. For this sample there are about 54,000 clones; over 80% appear just once. Together, the top ten hold around 3.2% of the sample. The sample consisted of peripheral blood. These receptor sequences come from a human donor in a cohort sampled during active COVID-19.

The chain couples TRBV11-1 to TRBJ2-5; no definite D call. CDR3 length: 15 amino acids. CDR1 is SGHAT and CDR2 is FQDESV in the germline V gene (reference sequence). V lost 1 base, J lost 2 bases, and 11 bases lay in between. DNA for the CDR3: TGTGCCAGCAGCTTAGACGGTACGGTTCAAGAGACCCAGTACTTC. Residues: CASSLDGTVQETQYF.

This chain uses TRBV25-1 with TRBJ1-4; D unresolved. The CDR3 contains 15 residues. Germline V gene lookup returns CDR1 MGHDK and CDR2 SYGVNS. V was pared by 3 bases and J by 2 bases, with 10 bases between. The CDR3 spells CASSDRGGTNEKLFF. CDR3 nucleotide sequence: TGTGCCAGCAGTGACCGTGGAGGGACTAATGAAAAACTGTTTTTT.